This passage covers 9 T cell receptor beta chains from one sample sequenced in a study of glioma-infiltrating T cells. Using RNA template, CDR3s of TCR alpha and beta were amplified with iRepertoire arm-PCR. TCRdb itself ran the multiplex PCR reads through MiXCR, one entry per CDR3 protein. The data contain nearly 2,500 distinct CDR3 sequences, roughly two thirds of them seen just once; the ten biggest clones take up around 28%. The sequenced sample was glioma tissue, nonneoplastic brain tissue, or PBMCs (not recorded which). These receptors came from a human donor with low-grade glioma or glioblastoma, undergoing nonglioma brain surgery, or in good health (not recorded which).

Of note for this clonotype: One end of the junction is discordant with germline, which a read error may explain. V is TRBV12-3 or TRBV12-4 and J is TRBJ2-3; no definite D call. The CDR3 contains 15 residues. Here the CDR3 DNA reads TGTGCTAGCAGTTTAAGTCCGAAGGGTGCAAATACGCAGTATTTT. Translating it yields CASSLSPKGANTQYF.

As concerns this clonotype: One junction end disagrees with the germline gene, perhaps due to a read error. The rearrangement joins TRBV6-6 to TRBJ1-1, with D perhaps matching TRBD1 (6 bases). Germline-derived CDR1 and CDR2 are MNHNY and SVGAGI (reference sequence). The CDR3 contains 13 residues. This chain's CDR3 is CASSYSSRQEDLF. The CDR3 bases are TGTGCCAGCAGTTACTCGAGTAGACAGGAGGATTTGTTT.

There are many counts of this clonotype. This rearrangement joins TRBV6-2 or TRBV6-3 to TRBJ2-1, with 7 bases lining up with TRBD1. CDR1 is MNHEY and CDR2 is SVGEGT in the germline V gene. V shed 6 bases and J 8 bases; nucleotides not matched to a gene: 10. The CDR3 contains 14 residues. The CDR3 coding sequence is TGTGCCAGCAGCCGGGACAGCAGTTCCTATGAGCAGTTCTTC. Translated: CASSRDSSSYEQFF.

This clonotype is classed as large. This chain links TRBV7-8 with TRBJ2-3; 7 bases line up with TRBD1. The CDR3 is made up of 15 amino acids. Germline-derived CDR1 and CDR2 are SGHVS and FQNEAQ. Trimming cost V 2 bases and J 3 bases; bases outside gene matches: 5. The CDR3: CASSLRQGETDTQYF. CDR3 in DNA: TGTGCCAGCAGCTTAAGGCAGGGGGAAACAGATACGCAGTATTTT.

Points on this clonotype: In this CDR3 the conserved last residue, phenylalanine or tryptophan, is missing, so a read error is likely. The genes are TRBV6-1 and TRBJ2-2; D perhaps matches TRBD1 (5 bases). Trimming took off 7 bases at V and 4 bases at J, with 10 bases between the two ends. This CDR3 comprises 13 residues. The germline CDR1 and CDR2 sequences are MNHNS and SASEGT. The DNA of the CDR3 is TGTGCCAGCATGGGGCGAGCCACCGGGGAGCTGTTTCTT. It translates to CASMGRATGELFL.

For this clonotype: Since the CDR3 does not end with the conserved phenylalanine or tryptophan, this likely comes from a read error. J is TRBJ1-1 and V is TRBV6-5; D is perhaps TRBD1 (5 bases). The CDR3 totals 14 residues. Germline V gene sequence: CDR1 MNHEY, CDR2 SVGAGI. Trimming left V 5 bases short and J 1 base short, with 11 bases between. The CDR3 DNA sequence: TGTGCCAGCAGTCACAGGAGCCGGAACACTGAAGCTTTCCTT. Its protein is CASSHRSRNTEAFL.

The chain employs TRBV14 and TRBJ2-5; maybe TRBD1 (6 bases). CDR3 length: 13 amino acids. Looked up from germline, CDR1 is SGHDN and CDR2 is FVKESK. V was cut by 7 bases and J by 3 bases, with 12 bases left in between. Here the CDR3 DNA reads TGTGCCAGCACCCATGCAGGGGAAGAGACCCAGTACTTC. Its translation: CASTHAGEETQYF.

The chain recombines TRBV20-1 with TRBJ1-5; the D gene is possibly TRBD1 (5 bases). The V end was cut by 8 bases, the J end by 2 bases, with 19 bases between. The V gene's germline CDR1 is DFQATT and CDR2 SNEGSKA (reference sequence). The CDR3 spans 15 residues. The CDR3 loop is CSLPEAGGGNQPQHF. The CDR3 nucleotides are TGCAGTCTTCCAGAGGCGGGGGGGGGCAATCAGCCCCAGCATTTT.

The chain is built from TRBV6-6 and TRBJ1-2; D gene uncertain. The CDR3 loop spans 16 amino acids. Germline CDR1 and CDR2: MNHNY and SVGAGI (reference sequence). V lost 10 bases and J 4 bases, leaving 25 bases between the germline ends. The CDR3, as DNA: TGTGCCAAGAGTGCAAGTCCGGGAGAGGACTTCTATGGCTACACCTTC. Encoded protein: CAKSASPGEDFYGYTF.